This note documents a single T cell receptor (beta chain) sequence. The data belong to a study of CD8+ T cells in alopecia areata. Study summary: For the treated group, dosing was oral tofacitinib at 5 to 10 mg twice daily.

Regarding treatment: oral pan-JAK inhibitor, 5-10 mg twice daily. RNA was isolated and reverse transcribed to cDNA, the sequencing template. The protocol was immunoSEQ multiplex PCR, while the TCRdb copy is restricted to in-frame clones and leaves out a portion. The sample includes 95,000 to 110,000 clones, roughly 84% seen only once; the top ten take roughly 25%. Here the sequenced sample was CD8+ T cells sorted from blood, taken at week 24, from a patient treated with tofacitinib. The TCR originated in a human donor with alopecia areata.

This CDR3 reads CASSYGPAARTQYF. CDR3 nucleotide sequence: TGTGCCAGCAGCTACGGCCCAGCGGCGCGTACGCAGTATTTT. This chain links TRBV13 with TRBJ2-3, with D possibly TRBD2 on 5 matching bases. The V end lost 4 bases, the J end lost 8 bases, and 16 bases lay between the germline ends. In germline, CDR1 is PRHDT, CDR2 FYEKMQ (reference sequence). The CDR3 runs 14 residues.